A few counts support the clone carrying this T cell receptor beta chain. Its antigen is as yet unknown. It was unsorted whole blood that yielded blood RNA, and germline DNA was also extracted. Among the patients, all had chronic HBV infection and none had been treated. Starting from 500 ng of total RNA, TCR beta cDNA was produced with a primer in the constant region. Modified slightly, ARM-PCR produced TCR beta libraries over three nested multiplex PCR rounds. For roughly 10 cycles apiece, the opening two PCR rounds ran with TRBV1-TRBV30 forward primers and a C-beta reverse primer. TCRdb called the multiplex PCR reads again in MiXCR, with one record for every CDR3 protein. Altogether about 310,000 distinct CDR3 sequences are present, 50% to 60% being singletons, with the ten largest covering about 15%. CDR1 and CDR2 (germline): SGHDT, YYEEEE. The length of the CDR3 is 15 residues. The ends were cut back, 5 bases at V and 1 base at J, with 10 bases in the middle.

This entry belongs to a study of tumor-infiltrating lymphocytes in primary liver carcinoma. Study background: Lesions, classed as T1-T3 N0M0, spanned about 4 to 11 cm across. Notes on the study in general: Owing to bulk unsorted samples, no comparison was made between CD4+ and CD8+ repertoires.

Material for sequencing was peripheral blood. The TCR sequence derives from a woman aged 25-40 years with primary liver carcinoma and hepatitis B virus infection. The chain carries TRBV5-6 and TRBJ2-6; weak D call: TRBD1 (5 bases). The CDR3 sequence: CASRTQGSGANVLTF. The CDR3 DNA is TGTGCCAGCAGGACCCAGGGATCTGGGGCCAACGTCCTGACTTTC. The full variable domain, its missing parts supplied by reference TRBV5-6 and TRBJ2-6, is DAGVTQSPTHLIKTRGQQVTLRCSPKSGHDTVSWYQQALGQGPQFIFQYYEEEERQRGNFPDRFSGHQFPNYSSELNVNALLLGDSALYLCASRTQGSGANVLTFGAGSRLTVL.